Following are 16 T cell receptor beta chains from one sample sequenced in a study of blood T cell repertoires in COVID-19. TCRdb's table, derived via immunoSEQ multiplex PCR, lists solely in-frame clones and lacks some. The repertoire consists of about 480,000 clones, with around nine tenths occurring once and the leading ten covering approximately 2%. The specimen sequenced was PBMCs or T cells enriched from blood (not recorded which). The receptor set was obtained from a woman in her late teens or twenties with acute COVID-19.

CDR3 in amino acids: CASSTRTSGSSLPDTQYF. CDR3 nucleotide sequence: TGTGCCAGCAGTACCCGGACTAGCGGGAGTAGTTTGCCAGATACGCAGTATTTT. The chain links TRBV27 to TRBJ2-3; the match to TRBD2 covers 13 bases. CDR1 is MNHEY, CDR2 SMNVEV, per germline (reference sequence). The CDR3 is 18 residues long. V shed 5 bases and J 4 bases; nucleotides not matched to a gene: 12.

Here the CDR3 DNA reads TGCGCCAGCAGCTTTGTACGGGACACTGAAGCTTTCTTT. This sequence encodes CASSFVRDTEAFF. The gene calls are TRBV5-1 and TRBJ1-1; D is undetermined. This CDR3 contains 13 residues. The V and J ends lost 2 bases and 3 bases respectively, with 8 bases between them. Looked up from germline, CDR1 is SGHRS and CDR2 is YFSETQ.

Regarding this clone: Other DNA sequences in the sample encode the same CDR3. The chain uses TRBV11-2 and TRBJ2-7; 8 bases are a match to TRBD1. The CDR3 has 15 amino acids. Germline CDR1 reads SGHAT; CDR2 reads FQNNGV. The junction had 2 bases not matched to a gene; V was cut back by 1 base and J by 0 bases. CDR3: CASSLGQGISYEQYF. CDR3 coding DNA: TGTGCCAGCAGCTTAGGACAGGGGATCTCCTACGAGCAGTACTTC.

The rearrangement uses TRBV7-8 and TRBJ2-7; 13 nucleotides match TRBD2. The CDR3 extends over 15 amino acids. Germline V gives CDR1 SGHVS, CDR2 FQNEAQ. With V trimmed by 2 bases and J by 6 bases, 4 bases remained unmatched. The CDR3 DNA is TGTGCCAGCAGCTTAACGGGACTAGCGGGAACCGAGCAGTACTTC. Translated, it gives CASSLTGLAGTEQYF.

This chain connects TRBV30 to TRBJ2-1; 9 bases match TRBD2. The CDR3 is 14 amino acids. The V segment lost 2 bases and the J segment 8 bases; nucleotides outside the gene matches: 7. The V gene's germline CDR1 is GTSNPN and CDR2 SVGIG (reference sequence). The CDR3 DNA is TGTGCCTGGAGTTCGGCTAGCGGGAACGATGAGCAGTTCTTC. It is translated as CAWSSASGNDEQFF.

This sequence joins TRBV7-3 and TRBJ2-7, with D perhaps TRBD2 (6 bases). Per germline, CDR1 SGHTA and CDR2 FQGTGA. This CDR3 is 14 amino acids long. Between the trimmed V and J ends, which lost 3 bases and 2 bases, there was a span of 11 bases. The CDR3 is CASSLNSGPYEQYF. The DNA of the CDR3 is TGTGCCAGCAGCTTGAATAGCGGCCCCTACGAGCAGTACTTC.

This chain links TRBV10-1 with TRBJ2-1, with 12 positions matching TRBD1. CDR1 is WNHNN, CDR2 SYGVQD, per germline (reference sequence). V gave up 3 bases and J gave up 8 bases; unmatched junction bases: 8. The CDR3 loop spans 16 amino acids. CDR3 sequence: CASSDALGTGGYEQFF. The CDR3 DNA sequence: TGCGCCAGCAGTGACGCCCTAGGGACAGGGGGCTATGAGCAGTTCTTC.

The chain employs TRBV6-5 and TRBJ1-1; 7 nucleotides agree with TRBD1. The V gene's germline CDR1 is MNHEY and CDR2 SVGAGI. V lost 6 bases, J lost 3 bases, and 7 bases stayed unmatched. The CDR3 is 14 residues long. For the CDR3, the DNA is TGTGCCAGCAGCTCTAGCAGGGGGGACACTGAAGCTTTCTTT. This codes for CASSSSRGDTEAFF.

The CDR3 DNA sequence: TGTGCCAGCAGCAGGATCTACGAGCAGTACTTC. It yields the protein CASSRIYEQYF. The chain joins TRBV2 to TRBJ2-7; no reliable D call. Germline lookup yields CDR1 SNHLY and CDR2 FYNNEI. The CDR3 contains 11 residues. Trimming stripped 6 bases from V and 3 bases from J, with 6 bases between.

This sequence joins TRBV7-2 and TRBJ1-5; 8 bases match TRBD1. Trimming removed 1 base from V and 3 bases from J; junction bases left unmatched: 11. CDR3 size: 18 residues. CDR1 SGHTA and CDR2 FQGNSA come from the germline V gene. Written as DNA, the CDR3 is TGTGCCAGCAGCTTAGGACTTCGACAGGGGAAGGACAATCAGCCCCAGCATTTT. Amino acids: CASSLGLRQGKDNQPQHF.

The rearrangement links TRBV6-5 to TRBJ2-2; D perhaps matches TRBD2 (6 bases). CDR3 length equals 14 residues. Germline V gene sequence: CDR1 MNHEY, CDR2 SVGAGI. For the CDR3, the DNA is TGTGTCGCGCTCCGGGACTTGAACACCGGGGAGCTGTTTTTT. Its translation: CVALRDLNTGELFF.

This rearrangement joins TRBV9 to TRBJ2-1; 9 bases are shared with TRBD2. CDR1 and CDR2 (germline): SGDLS, YYNGEE. Trimming cost V 4 bases and J 9 bases; bases outside gene matches: 17. This CDR3 comprises 17 residues. CDR3: CASSTSGIAGAITEQFF. The CDR3 DNA reads as TGTGCCAGCAGCACTTCAGGTATAGCGGGAGCCATCACTGAGCAGTTCTTC.

This clone was counted a few times. The V and J genes are TRBV7-9 and TRBJ1-5; TRBD1 agrees at 10 bases. With 2 bases clipped from V and 0 bases from J, the junction kept 7 bases outside the gene matches. Germline CDR1 is SEHNR and CDR2 is FQNEAQ (reference sequence). The CDR3 runs 18 residues. The CDR3 DNA follows: TGTGCCAGCAGCTTATCCGGACAGGGGGGGATTAGCAATCAGCCCCAGCATTTT. Residues: CASSLSGQGGISNQPQHF.

The chain is built from TRBV7-9 and TRBJ1-4; D unclear. CDR1 and CDR2 (germline): SEHNR, FQNEAQ (reference sequence). This CDR3 is 15 amino acids long. V gave up 1 base and J gave up 8 bases, with 14 bases separating them. This chain's CDR3 is CASSLGVNVKEKLFF. The CDR3 DNA reads as TGTGCCAGCAGCTTAGGAGTGAACGTGAAGGAAAAACTGTTTTTT.

The V gene is TRBV15, the J gene TRBJ2-7; a possible D gene is TRBD2 (6 bases). Per germline, CDR1 LNHNV and CDR2 YYDKDF (reference sequence). This CDR3 has 17 amino acids. The V gene lost 0 bases and the J gene lost 0 bases, with 15 bases spanning the gap. The CDR3: CATSRDGRTLSSYEQYF. CDR3 bases: TGTGCCACCAGCAGAGATGGGAGGACCTTGAGCTCCTACGAGCAGTACTTC.

The chain joins TRBV5-4 to TRBJ1-5, with a possible D match to TRBD1 (6 bases). The CDR3 runs to 17 residues. The V end was cut by 3 bases, the J end by 0 bases, with 16 bases between. CDR1 and CDR2 from the germline V gene are SGHNT and YYREEE (reference sequence). CDR3 nucleotide sequence: TGTGCCAGCAGCTCCGGGACACCTGATTATAGCAATCAGCCCCAGCATTTT. Its protein is CASSSGTPDYSNQPQHF.